The 5 T cell receptor beta chains below come from one sample, sequenced in a study of OX40 agonist ivuxolimab in advanced cancers. Sequenced by immunoSEQ multiplex PCR; TCRdb stores in-frame clones only, minus some. The sample includes under 100,000 clones, roughly 89% of them seen just once. The sample was CD4+ or CD8+ T cells sorted from blood, taken in a trial of the OX40 agonist ivuxolimab. The origin of the receptors is an adult with an advanced solid tumor such as melanoma, head and neck, liver or kidney cancer.

The chain has TRBV7-9 and TRBJ2-4, with a tentative D call TRBD1 (6 bases). In germline, CDR1 is SEHNR, CDR2 FQNEAQ (reference sequence). This CDR3 comprises 15 residues. Trimming removed 5 bases at V and 9 bases at J, with 20 bases between. In DNA, the CDR3 is TGTGCCAGCAGCCCCAGGGGCGGAGAAGGTAGCATTCAGTACTTC. Translating gives CASSPRGGEGSIQYF.

The chain combines TRBV2 with TRBJ1-2; 8 positions match TRBD1. V lost 4 bases and J lost 8; bases outside the gene matches: 6. Germline assignment: CDR1 SNHLY and CDR2 FYNNEI. This CDR3 has 13 amino acids. The CDR3 reads CASSATGVAGYTF. In nucleotides, the CDR3 is TGTGCCAGCAGTGCGACAGGGGTTGCAGGCTACACCTTC.

The rearrangement links TRBV27 to TRBJ2-7; D remains ambiguous. The V end lost 5 bases, the J end lost 0 bases, and 2 bases lay between the germline ends. The germline V gene encodes CDR1 MNHEY and CDR2 SMNVEV (reference sequence). This CDR3 spans 11 amino acids. Here the CDR3 reads CASSTSYEQYF. CDR3 DNA: TGTGCCAGCAGTACCTCCTACGAGCAGTACTTC.

V usage is TRBV29-1 and J usage is TRBJ2-7; 10 positions match TRBD1. V trimming: 8 bases; J trimming: 5 bases; junction bases outside the gene matches: 9. Germline values: CDR1 SQVTM, CDR2 ANQGSEA. The CDR3 loop spans 13 amino acids. The CDR3 loop reads CSTRQGAANEQYF. CDR3 nucleotides: TGCAGCACTCGACAGGGGGCGGCGAACGAGCAGTACTTC.

This clone has a single count. This rearrangement joins TRBV28 to TRBJ1-2, with TRBD1 as a possible D gene (6 bases). With 7 bases removed from V and 0 bases from J, the gap between germline ends came to 12 bases. The CDR3 covers 14 residues. Germline CDR1 reads MDHEN; CDR2 reads SYDVKM. CDR3 sequence reads: CASIRTATNYGYTF. CDR3 DNA sequence: TGTGCCAGCATCAGGACAGCAACTAACTATGGCTACACCTTC.